Listed below are T cell receptor beta chains from one sample, sequenced in a study of cytomegalovirus exposure and HLA in healthy donors. Profiled with immunoSEQ multiplex PCR; TCRdb holds only in-frame clones, not every one. The sample totals around 160,000 clones. The source material was PBMCs. These receptors were taken from a woman between 45 and 65 years old in good health and CMV-seronegative. Both conserved end residues are part of each CDR3. The D gene is left open where the match is weak.

J gene,V gene,D gene,CDR3 DNA,CDR3 protein
TRBJ1-5,TRBV9,NA,TGTGCCAGCAGCGTAGATTCGGGGGTCGAGCCCCAGCATTTT,CASSVDSGVEPQHF
TRBJ2-7,TRBV27,TRBD1,TGTGCCAGCCACGGGCTAGGGACAGGGGGTTACGAGCAGTACTTC,CASHGLGTGGYEQYF
TRBJ2-5,TRBV29-1,TRBD1,TGCAGCGCTAAACAGGGGGCCGAGACCCAGTACTTC,CSAKQGAETQYF
TRBJ1-1,TRBV5-6,TRBD1,TGTGCCAGCAGCCACAGGGGGGGTTTTGGCACTGAAGCTTTCTTT,CASSHRGGFGTEAFF
TRBJ2-5,TRBV5-1,TRBD1,TGCGCCAGCAGCTCGAGACAGGGAACGGGGGAGACCCAGTACTTC,CASSSRQGTGETQYF
TRBJ2-1,TRBV5-1,TRBD2,TGCGCCAGCAGCTCGGGACTAGCGGGAGGCCTTTACAATGAGCAGTTCTTC,CASSSGLAGGLYNEQFF
TRBJ1-2,TRBV7-9,NA,TGTGCCAGCAGCTTGCGGGGGTCCTATGGCTACACCTTC,CASSLRGSYGYTF
TRBJ2-3,TRBV28,NA,TGTGCCAGCAGTCTCCGACTAACCACAGATACGCAGTATTTT,CASSLRLTTDTQYF
TRBJ2-7,TRBV10-3,TRBD2,TGTGCCATCAGTGGACTAGCGGGAATGAACGAGCAGTACTTC,CAISGLAGMNEQYF
TRBJ1-2,TRBV25-1,TRBD1,TGTGCCAGCAGTGGGTCCGGGACAGGGGTGGGTGGCTACACCTTC,CASSGSGTGVGGYTF
TRBJ1-3,TRBV6-5,NA,TGTGCCAGCAGTTACGGCGGGGACCTCGGAAACACCATATATTTT,CASSYGGDLGNTIYF
TRBJ2-2,TRBV5-1,TRBD1,TGCGCCAGCAGCTTGGGACAGGGGACCGGGGAGCTGTTTTTT,CASSLGQGTGELFF
TRBJ2-7,TRBV11-2,TRBD1,TGTGCCAGCAGCCCCCGACAGGGGGTTAGATACGAGCAGTACTTC,CASSPRQGVRYEQYF
TRBJ2-5,TRBV2,TRBD1,TGTGCCAGCAGCGAGGGGGCACCCGGGTACCAAGAGACCCAGTACTTC,CASSEGAPGYQETQYF
TRBJ1-1,TRBV27,NA,TGTGCCAGCGGGGGGGCATATAGGAACACTGAAGCTTTCTTT,CASGGAYRNTEAFF
TRBJ2-5,TRBV29-1,TRBD2,TGCAGCGTGGGCACGACTAGCGGCTACCAAGAGACCCAGTACTTC,CSVGTTSGYQETQYF
TRBJ2-4,TRBV19,NA,TGTGCCAGTAGTATAGATGGGGCTGGGGGCGCCGCCAAAAACATTCAGTACTTC,CASSIDGAGGAAKNIQYF
TRBJ2-1,TRBV7-2,NA,TGTGCCAGCGGCTTTACGGCAGGGTATAGTGAGCAGTTCTTC,CASGFTAGYSEQFF
TRBJ1-1,TRBV6-1,NA,TGTGCCAGCAGTGAATTTCAGGGTGACAGAGAAGCTTTCTTT,CASSEFQGDREAFF
TRBJ1-1,TRBV30,NA,TGTGCCTGGAGTGTCGGGCAGGGGACCACTGAAGCTTTCTTT,CAWSVGQGTTEAFF
TRBJ2-1,TRBV19,TRBD2,TGTGCCAGTAGTGCCACTAGCGGGATTTGGGATGAGCAGTTCTTC,CASSATSGIWDEQFF
TRBJ1-1,TRBV30,NA,TGTGCCTGGCTAAACCTCGGGCAGGGTCACACTGAAGCTTTCTTT,CAWLNLGQGHTEAFF
TRBJ1-2,TRBV6-1,TRBD1,TGTGCCAGCAGTGAAGACAGGGGGTTTGGCTACACCTTC,CASSEDRGFGYTF